The 10 T cell receptor beta chains presented below share a single source sample, sequenced in a study of blood T cell repertoires in COVID-19. Method: immunoSEQ multiplex PCR; TCRdb's copy keeps in-frame clones and lacks some. The sample has tens of thousands of clones; approximately 80% are singletons. Sequenced material: peripheral blood. Receptors were obtained from a man aged 80 or over with active COVID-19.

This clone showed up just a few times. The chain employs TRBV5-1 and TRBJ2-2; D is possibly TRBD1 (7 bases). The CDR3 runs 13 residues. Germline values: CDR1 SGHRS, CDR2 YFSETQ. Trimming pared 3 bases from V and 5 bases from J, leaving 8 bases between. The CDR3 region has the DNA TGCGCCAGCAGCTCAGGGGGGACCGGGGAGCTGTTTTTT. It specifies CASSSGGTGELFF. The entire variable domain, with the rest obtained from reference TRBV5-1 and TRBJ2-2, is as follows: KAGVTQTPRYLIKTRGQQVTLSCSPISGHRSVSWYQQTPGQGLQFLFEYFSETQRNKGNFPGRFSGRQFSNSRSEMNVSTLELGDSALYLCASSSGGTGELFFGEGSRLTVL.

The chain has TRBV7-8 and TRBJ2-7, with 7 bases identical to TRBD2. CDR1 is SGHVS and CDR2 is FQNEAQ in the germline V gene. The CDR3 spans 20 residues. With 5 bases clipped from V and 7 bases from J, the junction kept 29 bases outside the gene matches. CDR3 sequence reads: CASSDPFRGRAAGPKDEQYF. The CDR3 DNA is TGTGCCAGCAGCGACCCGTTTCGGGGGAGGGCGGCGGGGCCGAAGGATGAGCAGTACTTC.

The V gene is TRBV19, the J gene TRBJ2-5, with TRBD1 matching 8 bases. The germline CDR1 and CDR2 sequences are LNHDA and SQIVND (reference sequence). The CDR3 is 13 residues long. With V trimmed by 7 bases and J by 1 base, 2 bases remained unmatched. DNA of the CDR3: TGTGCCAGTAAGGGGACAGGCCAAGAGACCCAGTACTTC. Its translation is CASKGTGQETQYF.

This clone was seen a handful of times. The chain couples TRBV7-9 to TRBJ1-4; D gene unclear. Germline V lookup: CDR1 SEHNR, CDR2 FQNEAQ (reference sequence). This CDR3 is built from 16 residues. V lost 1 base and J lost 1, with 10 bases in between. CDR3 bases: TGTGCCAGCAGCTTAGGCTCAGGTGGAACTAATGAAAAACTGTTTTTT. This encodes CASSLGSGGTNEKLFF.

The CDR3, as DNA: TGTGCCAGCACCTTAAGGGACAGACTAAATCAGCCCCAGCATTTT. It is translated as CASTLRDRLNQPQHF. This chain joins TRBV6-5 and TRBJ1-5; TRBD1 matches at 7 bases. With 7 bases clipped from V and 4 bases from J, the junction kept 10 bases outside the gene matches. This CDR3 is built from 15 residues. The germline V gene has CDR1 MNHEY and CDR2 SVGAGI.

For the CDR3, the DNA is TGTGCCAGCAGCGTCATGGCAGGTTATAATTCACCCCTCCACTTT. It codes for CASSVMAGYNSPLHF. V gene TRBV9 combines with J gene TRBJ1-6; D is unresolved. There are 15 residues in the CDR3. Trimming shortened V by 2 bases and J by 4 bases, and 10 bases separated the two germline ends. Germline V CDR1 and CDR2: SGDLS, YYNGEE.

This clone was picked up a small number of times. The chain carries TRBV5-4 and TRBJ1-1; D remains ambiguous. Looked up from germline, CDR1 is SGHNT and CDR2 is YYREEE (reference sequence). The CDR3 contains 15 residues. V lost 2 bases and J lost 0, with 11 bases in between. The CDR3 sequence is CASSLSGFMNTEAFF. Written as DNA, the CDR3 is TGTGCCAGCAGCTTATCAGGATTTATGAACACTGAAGCTTTCTTT.

The chain is built from TRBV15 and TRBJ2-1; 8 bases match TRBD2. The CDR3 has 17 residues. CDR1 and CDR2 from the germline V gene are LNHNV and YYDKDF (reference sequence). V dropped 2 bases and J dropped 3; count of bases not matched to a gene: 9. CDR3 nucleotide sequence: TGTGCCACCAGCAGAAGAAAGGTTCTAGCGGGCTACAATGAGCAGTTCTTC. Translated, it gives CATSRRKVLAGYNEQFF.

The rearrangement links TRBV9 to TRBJ2-6; D gene ambiguous. Germline V gives CDR1 SGDLS, CDR2 YYNGEE. This CDR3 contains 20 residues. With 0 bases removed from V and 0 bases from J, the gap between germline ends came to 19 bases. CDR3 region: CASSVAMQVGRPSGANVLTF. CDR3 sequence (DNA): TGTGCCAGCAGCGTAGCTATGCAGGTCGGCCGACCCTCTGGGGCCAACGTCCTGACTTTC.

V is TRBV19 and J is TRBJ1-1; maybe TRBD1 (5 bases). In germline, CDR1 is LNHDA, CDR2 SQIVND (reference sequence). V lost 1 base, J lost 0 bases, and 12 bases lay in between. The CDR3 loop spans 16 amino acids. The CDR3: CASSIGQGVVNTEAFF. The CDR3 DNA follows: TGTGCCAGTAGTATAGGCCAGGGCGTCGTGAACACTGAAGCTTTCTTT.